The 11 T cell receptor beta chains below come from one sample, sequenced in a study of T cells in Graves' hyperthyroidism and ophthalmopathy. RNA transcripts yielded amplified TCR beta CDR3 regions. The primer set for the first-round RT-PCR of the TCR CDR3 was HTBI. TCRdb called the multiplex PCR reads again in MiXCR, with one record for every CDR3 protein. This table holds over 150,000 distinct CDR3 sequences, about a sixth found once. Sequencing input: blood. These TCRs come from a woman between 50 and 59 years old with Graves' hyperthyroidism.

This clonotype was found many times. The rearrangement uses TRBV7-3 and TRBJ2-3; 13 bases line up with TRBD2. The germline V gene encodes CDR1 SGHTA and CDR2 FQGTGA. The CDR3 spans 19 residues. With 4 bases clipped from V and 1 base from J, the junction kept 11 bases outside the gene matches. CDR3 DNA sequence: TGTGCCAGCAGCTCCCATGGACTAGCGGGGGATGGAGGCACAGATACGCAGTATTTT. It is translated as CASSSHGLAGDGGTDTQYF.

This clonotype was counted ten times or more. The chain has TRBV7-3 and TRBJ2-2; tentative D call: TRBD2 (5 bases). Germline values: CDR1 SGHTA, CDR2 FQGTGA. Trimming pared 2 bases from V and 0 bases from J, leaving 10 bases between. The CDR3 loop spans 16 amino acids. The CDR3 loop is CASSLVGVTNTGELFF. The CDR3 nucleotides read TGTGCCAGCAGCTTAGTCGGGGTAACGAACACCGGGGAGCTGTTTTTT.

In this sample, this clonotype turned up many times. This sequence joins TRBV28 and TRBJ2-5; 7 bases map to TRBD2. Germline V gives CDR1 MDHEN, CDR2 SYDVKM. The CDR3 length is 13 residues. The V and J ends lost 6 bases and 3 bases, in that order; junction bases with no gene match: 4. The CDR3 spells CASRASGEETQYF. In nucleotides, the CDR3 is TGTGCCAGCAGGGCTAGCGGTGAAGAGACCCAGTACTTC.

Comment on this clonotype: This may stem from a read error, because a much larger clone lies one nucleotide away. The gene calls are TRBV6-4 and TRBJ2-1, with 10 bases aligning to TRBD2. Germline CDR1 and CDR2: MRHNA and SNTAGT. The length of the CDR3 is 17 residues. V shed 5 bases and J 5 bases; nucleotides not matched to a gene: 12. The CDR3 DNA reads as TGTGCCAGCAGTTACTTCCTACCAGCGGGGGGGGACAATGAGCAGTTCTTC. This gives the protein CASSYFLPAGGDNEQFF.

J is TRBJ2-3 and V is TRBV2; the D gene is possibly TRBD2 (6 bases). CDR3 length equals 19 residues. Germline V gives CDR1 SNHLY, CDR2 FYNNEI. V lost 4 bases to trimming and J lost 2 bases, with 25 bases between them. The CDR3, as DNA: TGTGCCAGCAGTGCCCCCAAGCAAAGGACCGGCGGGGACACAGATACGCAGTATTTT. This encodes CASSAPKQRTGGDTDTQYF.

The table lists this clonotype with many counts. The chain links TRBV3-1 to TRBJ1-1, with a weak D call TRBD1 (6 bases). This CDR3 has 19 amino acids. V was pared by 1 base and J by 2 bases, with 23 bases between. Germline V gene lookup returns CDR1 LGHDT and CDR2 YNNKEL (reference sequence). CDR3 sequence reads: CASSQVSLGGGQTNTEAFF. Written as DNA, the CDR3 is TGTGCCAGCAGCCAAGTTTCCTTGGGTGGTGGACAGACAAACACTGAAGCTTTCTTT.

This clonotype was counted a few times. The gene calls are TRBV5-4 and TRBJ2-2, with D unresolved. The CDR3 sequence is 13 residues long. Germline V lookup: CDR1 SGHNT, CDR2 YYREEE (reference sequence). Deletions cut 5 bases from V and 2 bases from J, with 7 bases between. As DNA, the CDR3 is TGTGCCAGCAGATCGGCCAACACCGGGGAGCTGTTTTTT. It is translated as CASRSANTGELFF.

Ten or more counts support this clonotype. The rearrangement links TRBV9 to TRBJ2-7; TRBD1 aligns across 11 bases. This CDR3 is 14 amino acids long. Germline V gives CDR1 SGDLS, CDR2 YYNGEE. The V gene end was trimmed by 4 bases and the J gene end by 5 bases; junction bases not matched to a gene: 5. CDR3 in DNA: TGTGCCAGCAGCACGGGGACAGGGGGTCACGAGCAGTACTTC. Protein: CASSTGTGGHEQYF.

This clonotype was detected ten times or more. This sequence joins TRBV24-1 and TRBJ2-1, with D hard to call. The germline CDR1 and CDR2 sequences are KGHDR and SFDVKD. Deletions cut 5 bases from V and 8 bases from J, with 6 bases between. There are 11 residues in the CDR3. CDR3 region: CATSGHYEQFF. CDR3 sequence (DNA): TGTGCCACCAGTGGGCACTATGAGCAGTTCTTC.

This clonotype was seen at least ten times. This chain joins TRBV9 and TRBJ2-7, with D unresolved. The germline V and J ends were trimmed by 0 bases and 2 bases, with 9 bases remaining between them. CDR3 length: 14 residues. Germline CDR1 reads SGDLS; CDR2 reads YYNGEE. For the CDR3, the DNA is TGTGCCAGCAGCGTAGACCTTGGTCCCTACGAGCAGTACTTC. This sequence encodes CASSVDLGPYEQYF.

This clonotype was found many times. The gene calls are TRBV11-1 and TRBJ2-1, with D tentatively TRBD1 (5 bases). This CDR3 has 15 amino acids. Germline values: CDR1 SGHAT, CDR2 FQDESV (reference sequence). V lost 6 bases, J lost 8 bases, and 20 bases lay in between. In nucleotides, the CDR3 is TGTGCCAGCAGAGCTGGGGCAGGCGCCTCGTATGAGCAGTTCTTC. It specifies CASRAGAGASYEQFF.